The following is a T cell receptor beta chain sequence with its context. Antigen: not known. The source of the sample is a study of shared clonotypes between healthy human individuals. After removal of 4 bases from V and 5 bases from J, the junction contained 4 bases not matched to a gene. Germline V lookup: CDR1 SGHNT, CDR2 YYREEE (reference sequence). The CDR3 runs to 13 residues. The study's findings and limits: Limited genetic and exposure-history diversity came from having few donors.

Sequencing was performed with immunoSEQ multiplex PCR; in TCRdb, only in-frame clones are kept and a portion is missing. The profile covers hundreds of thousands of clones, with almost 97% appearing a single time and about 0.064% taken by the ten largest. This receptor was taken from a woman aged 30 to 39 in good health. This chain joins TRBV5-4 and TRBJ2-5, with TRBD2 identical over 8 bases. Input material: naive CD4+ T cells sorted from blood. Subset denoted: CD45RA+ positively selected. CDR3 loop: CASSKPGGETQYF. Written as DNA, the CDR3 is TGTGCCAGCAGCAAACCGGGGGGGGAGACCCAGTACTTC. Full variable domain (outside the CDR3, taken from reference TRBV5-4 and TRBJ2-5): ETGVTQSPTHLIKTRGQQVTLRCSSQSGHNTVSWYQQALGQGPQFIFQYYREEENGRGNFPPRFSGLQFPNYSSELNVNALELDDSALYLCASSKPGGETQYFGPGTRLLVL.